The TCR beta chain described here comes from a study of early T cells in non-severe SARS-CoV-2 infection. Study-level points and caveats: Comparison of clonotypes with VDJdb favored anti-spike CD8 responses while missing private and CD4 specificities.

As regards this clonotype: Antigen: not known.

MiXCR, run by TCRdb on the 5' RACE reads, gives a single entry per CDR3 protein. This sample has under 45,000 distinct CDR3 sequences, with 11% found just once. The CDR3 runs 12 residues. V lost 5 bases, J lost 7 bases, and 3 bases stayed unmatched. Germline CDR1 ENHRY, CDR2 SYGVKD. The sequence came from an adult who was a healthcare worker with PCR-confirmed SARS-CoV-2 infection or an uninfected control (not recorded which). Specimen: whole blood. The chain employs TRBV10-3 and TRBJ1-2, with 8 bases matching TRBD1. Here the CDR3 reads CAISQGAGGYTF. The CDR3 region has the DNA TGTGCCATCAGTCAGGGGGCAGGTGGCTACACCTTC.